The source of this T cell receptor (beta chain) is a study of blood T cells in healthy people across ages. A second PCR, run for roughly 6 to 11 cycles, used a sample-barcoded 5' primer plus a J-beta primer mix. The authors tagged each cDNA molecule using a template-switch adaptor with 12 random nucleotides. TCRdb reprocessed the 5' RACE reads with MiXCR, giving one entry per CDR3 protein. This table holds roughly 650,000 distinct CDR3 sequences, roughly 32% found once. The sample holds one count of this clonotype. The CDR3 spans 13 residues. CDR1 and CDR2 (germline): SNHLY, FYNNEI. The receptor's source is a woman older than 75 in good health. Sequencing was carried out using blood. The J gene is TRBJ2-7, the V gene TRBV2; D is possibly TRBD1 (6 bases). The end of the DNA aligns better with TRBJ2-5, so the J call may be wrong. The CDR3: CASVVGAVGTQYF. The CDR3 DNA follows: TGTGCCAGCGTCGTGGGGGCGGTGGGGACCCAGTACTTC.